Here is one T cell receptor beta chain with its context. Its target is unknown. This sample is drawn from a study of OX40 agonist ivuxolimab in advanced cancers. The J segment lost 4 bases and the V segment lost 7 bases, leaving 9 bases of the junction unmatched. The CDR3 sequence is 15 residues long. Germline V CDR1 and CDR2: SEHNR, FQNEAQ (reference sequence). Produced via immunoSEQ multiplex PCR; TCRdb's table is partial and in-frame only. The sample records about 36,000 clones, about 80% being singletons. Broader study findings: Which antigen the expanded peripheral T cells recognized is unknown.

Specimen: CD4+ or CD8+ T cells sorted from blood, collected in a trial of the OX40 agonist ivuxolimab. The sequence was obtained from an adult with an advanced solid tumor such as melanoma, head and neck, liver or kidney cancer. The gene calls are TRBV7-9 and TRBJ2-5, with 10 bases lining up with TRBD2. The CDR3 loop reads CASTSPTSGVETQYF. The DNA of the CDR3 is TGTGCCAGCACCTCACCCACTAGCGGGGTAGAGACCCAGTACTTC.